Sequencing of this T cell receptor beta chain was carried out in a study of blood T cell repertoires in COVID-19. Overall study: Some COVID-19 samples were acute and others convalescent; all came from the United States, Italy and Spain. Nucleic acid was either cDNA or gDNA, and it came from T cells, B-cell-depleted T cells, or PBMCs.

V lost 0 bases and J 9 bases, leaving 11 bases between the germline ends. Germline CDR1 is LGHDT and CDR2 is YNNKEL (reference sequence). The CDR3 is 13 amino acids. Authors' data handling: Reference gene primer amplification gave nucleated cell count estimates. Assay: immunoSEQ multiplex PCR; the TCRdb copy retains only in-frame clones and omits some. That table supplies the V and J calls and clone size; D and trimming were determined from the DNA. The sample consists of about 160,000 clones, approximately 80% of them appearing once. Sequencing was performed on peripheral blood. The TCR originated in a human donor in a cohort sampled during active COVID-19. The chain combines TRBV3-1 (or the pseudogene TRBV3-2) with TRBJ1-2; TRBD1 might be the D (5 bases). CDR3 sequence: CASSQDGALSYTF. The CDR3 DNA reads as TGTGCCAGCAGCCAAGATGGGGCACTCAGCTACACCTTC.